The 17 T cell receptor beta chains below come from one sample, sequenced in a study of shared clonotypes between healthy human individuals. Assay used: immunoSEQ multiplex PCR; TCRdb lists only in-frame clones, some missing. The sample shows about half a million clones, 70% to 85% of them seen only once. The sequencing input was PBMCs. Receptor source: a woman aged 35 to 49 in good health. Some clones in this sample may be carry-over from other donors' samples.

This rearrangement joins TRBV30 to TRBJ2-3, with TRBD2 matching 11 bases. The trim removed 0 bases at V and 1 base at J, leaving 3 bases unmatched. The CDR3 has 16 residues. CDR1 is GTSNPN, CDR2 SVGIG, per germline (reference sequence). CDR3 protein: CAWSVRTSGRTDTQYF. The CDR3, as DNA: TGTGCCTGGAGTGTACGGACTAGCGGGCGCACAGATACGCAGTATTTT.

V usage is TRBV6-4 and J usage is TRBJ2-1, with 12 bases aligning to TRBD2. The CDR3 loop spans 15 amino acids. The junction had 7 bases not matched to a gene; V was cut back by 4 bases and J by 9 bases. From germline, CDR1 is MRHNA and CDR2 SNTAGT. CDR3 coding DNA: TGTGCCAGCAGTGTGACTAGCGGGGGACGGAGTGAGCAGTTCTTC. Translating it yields CASSVTSGGRSEQFF.

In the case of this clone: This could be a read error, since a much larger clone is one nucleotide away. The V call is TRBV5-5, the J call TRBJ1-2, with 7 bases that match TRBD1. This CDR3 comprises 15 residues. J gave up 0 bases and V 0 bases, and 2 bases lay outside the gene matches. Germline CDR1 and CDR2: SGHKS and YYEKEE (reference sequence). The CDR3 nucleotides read TGTGCCAGCAGCTTGGTGGGACAGACTAACTATGGCTACACCTTC. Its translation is CASSLVGQTNYGYTF.

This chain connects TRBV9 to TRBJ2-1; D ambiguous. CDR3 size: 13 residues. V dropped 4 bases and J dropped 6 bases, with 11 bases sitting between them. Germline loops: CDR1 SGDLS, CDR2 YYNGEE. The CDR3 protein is CASSPQWSNEQFF. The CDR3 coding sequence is TGTGCCAGCAGCCCCCAGTGGTCCAATGAGCAGTTCTTC.

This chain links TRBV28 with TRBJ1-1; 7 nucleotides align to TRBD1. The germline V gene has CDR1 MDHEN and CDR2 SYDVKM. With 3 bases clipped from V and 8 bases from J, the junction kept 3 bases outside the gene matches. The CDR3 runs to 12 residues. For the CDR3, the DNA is TGTGCCAGCAGTTTGTTCAGGGGGGAAGCTTTCTTT. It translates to CASSLFRGEAFF.

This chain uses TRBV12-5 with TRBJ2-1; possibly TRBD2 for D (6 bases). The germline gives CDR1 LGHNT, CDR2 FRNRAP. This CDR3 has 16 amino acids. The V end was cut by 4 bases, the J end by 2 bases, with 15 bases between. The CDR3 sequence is CASGSPGASAYNEQFF. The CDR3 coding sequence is TGTGCTAGTGGTTCTCCTGGTGCTAGCGCCTACAATGAGCAGTTCTTC.

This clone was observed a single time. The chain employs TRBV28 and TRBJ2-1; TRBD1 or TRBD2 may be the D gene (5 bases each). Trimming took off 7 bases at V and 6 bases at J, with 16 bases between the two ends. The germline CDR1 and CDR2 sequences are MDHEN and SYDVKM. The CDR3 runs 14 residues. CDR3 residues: CASILGAGTNEQFF. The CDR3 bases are TGTGCCAGCATCCTAGGGGCCGGGACCAATGAGCAGTTCTTC.

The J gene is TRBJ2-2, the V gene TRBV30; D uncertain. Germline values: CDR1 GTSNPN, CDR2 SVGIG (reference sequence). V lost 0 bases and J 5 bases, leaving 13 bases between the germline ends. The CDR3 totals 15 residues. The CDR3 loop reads CAWSVPHLGTGELFF. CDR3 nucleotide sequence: TGTGCCTGGAGTGTACCCCACCTGGGAACCGGGGAGCTGTTTTTT.

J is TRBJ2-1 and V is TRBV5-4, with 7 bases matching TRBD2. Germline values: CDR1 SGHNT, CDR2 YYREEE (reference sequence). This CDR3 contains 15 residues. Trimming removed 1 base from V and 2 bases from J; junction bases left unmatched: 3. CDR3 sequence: CASSLRTSPYNEQFF. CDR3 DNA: TGTGCCAGCAGCTTGAGGACTAGTCCCTACAATGAGCAGTTCTTC.

The CDR3 loop is CASSFLRGSSYNEQFF. DNA of the CDR3: TGTGCCAGCAGTTTTCTTCGGGGTAGCTCCTACAATGAGCAGTTCTTC. This sequence joins TRBV28 and TRBJ2-1; possible D gene TRBD2, 5 bases. Germline V gives CDR1 MDHEN, CDR2 SYDVKM. Trimming shortened V by 3 bases and J by 0 bases, and 12 bases separated the two germline ends. The CDR3 contains 16 residues.

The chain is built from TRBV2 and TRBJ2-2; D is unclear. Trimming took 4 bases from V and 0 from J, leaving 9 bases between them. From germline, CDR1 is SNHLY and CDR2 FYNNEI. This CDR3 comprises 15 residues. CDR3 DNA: TGTGCCAGCAGTGGAGAGGCTACGAACACCGGGGAGCTGTTTTTT. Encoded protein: CASSGEATNTGELFF.

The CDR3 nucleotides read TGTGCCAGTAGTATGGCGGTGGGACAGGGTGGAGATGGCTACACCTTC. It specifies CASSMAVGQGGDGYTF. The V and J genes are TRBV19 and TRBJ1-2; 9 bases align to TRBD1. Germline V lookup: CDR1 LNHDA, CDR2 SQIVND (reference sequence). V was pared by 3 bases and J by 6 bases, with 11 bases of the junction left unmatched. This CDR3 contains 16 residues.

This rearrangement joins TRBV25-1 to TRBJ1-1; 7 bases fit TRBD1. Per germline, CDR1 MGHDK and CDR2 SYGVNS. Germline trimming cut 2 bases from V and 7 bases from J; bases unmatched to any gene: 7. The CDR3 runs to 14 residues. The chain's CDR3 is CASSEMGQQNEAFF. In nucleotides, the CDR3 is TGTGCCAGCAGTGAAATGGGACAGCAGAATGAAGCTTTCTTT.

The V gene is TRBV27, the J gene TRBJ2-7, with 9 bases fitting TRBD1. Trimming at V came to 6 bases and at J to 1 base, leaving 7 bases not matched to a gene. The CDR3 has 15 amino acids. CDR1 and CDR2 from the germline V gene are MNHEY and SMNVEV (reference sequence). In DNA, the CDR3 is TGTGCCAGCAGCCGACAGGGGGACCTATCCTACGAGCAGTACTTC. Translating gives CASSRQGDLSYEQYF.

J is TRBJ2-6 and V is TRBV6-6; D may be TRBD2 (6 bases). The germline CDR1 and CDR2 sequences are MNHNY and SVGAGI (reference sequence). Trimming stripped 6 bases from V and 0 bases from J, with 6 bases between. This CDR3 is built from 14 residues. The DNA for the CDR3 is TGTGCCAGCAGGGGACTCTCTGGGGCCAACGTCCTGACTTTC. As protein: CASRGLSGANVLTF.

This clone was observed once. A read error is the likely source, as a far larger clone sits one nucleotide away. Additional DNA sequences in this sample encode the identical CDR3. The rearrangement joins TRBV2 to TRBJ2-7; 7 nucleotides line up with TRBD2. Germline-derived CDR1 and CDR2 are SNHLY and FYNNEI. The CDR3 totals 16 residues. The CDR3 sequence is CASSDPGRWDSYEQYF. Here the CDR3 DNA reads TGTGCCAGCAGTGACCCCGGGAGGTGGGACTCCTACGAGCAATACTTC. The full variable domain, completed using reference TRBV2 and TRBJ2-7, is EPEVTQTPSHQVTQMGQEVILRCVPISNHLYFYWYRQILGQKVEFLVSFYNNEISEKSEIFDDQFSVERPDGSNFTLKIRSTKLEDSAMYFCASSDPGRWDSYEQYFGPGTRLTVT.

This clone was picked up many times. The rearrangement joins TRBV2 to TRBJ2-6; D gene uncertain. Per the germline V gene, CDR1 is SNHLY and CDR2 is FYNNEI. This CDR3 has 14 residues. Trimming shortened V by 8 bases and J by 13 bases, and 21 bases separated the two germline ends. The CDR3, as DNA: TGTGCCAGCGCCCTTGGAAGGCCTAGTCTGGTCCTGACTTTC. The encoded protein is CASALGRPSLVLTF.